The rows below give T cell receptor beta chains drawn from one sample of a study of blood T cell repertoires in COVID-19. Sequencing was performed with immunoSEQ multiplex PCR; in TCRdb, only in-frame clones are kept and a portion is missing. The repertoire holds roughly 210,000 clones, with approximately 81% as singletons. Sequencing used peripheral blood. The receptors were gathered from an elderly woman with COVID-19, enrolled during active disease. The CDR3 runs from the conserved cysteine through the conserved F or W. Each record gives: V gene, clone size, J gene, D gene, CDR3 protein, CDR3 DNA. The D gene is left open where the match is weak. Not all rows give a size; the values are once, few, many and, for expanded clones, a class.

TRBV9	NA	TRBJ2-1	TRBD2	CASSWGSGGANEQFF	TGTGCCAGCAGCTGGGGAAGCGGGGGAGCTAATGAGCAGTTCTTC
TRBV6-2/TRBV6-3	few	TRBJ2-7	NA	CASTPSYEQYF	TGTGCCAGCACCCCCTCTTACGAGCAGTACTTC
TRBV28	NA	TRBJ1-5	TRBD1	CASSLGTAGQPQHF	TGTGCCAGCAGTCTCGGGACAGCAGGGCAGCCCCAGCATTTT
TRBV7-2	NA	TRBJ2-3	NA	CASSFGPVVDTQYF	TGTGCCAGCAGCTTCGGTCCGGTGGTAGATACGCAGTATTTT
TRBV15	NA	TRBJ1-2	TRBD1	CATSTGGFYGYTF	TGTGCCACCAGCACAGGGGGCTTCTATGGCTACACCTTC
TRBV14	NA	TRBJ1-6	TRBD1	CASSLQGASYNSPLHF	TGTGCCAGCAGCTTACAGGGGGCCTCCTATAATTCACCCCTCCACTTT
TRBV28	NA	TRBJ1-5	TRBD1	CASSYRGMPQHF	TGTGCCAGCAGTTACAGGGGGATGCCCCAGCATTTT
TRBV7-2	NA	TRBJ2-3	TRBD2	CASSSQAGWTDTQYF	TGTGCCAGCAGCTCGCAAGCGGGGTGGACAGATACGCAGTATTTT
TRBV4-1	few	TRBJ1-4	TRBD1	CASSQLQGKREKLFF	TGCGCCAGCAGCCAGTTACAGGGGAAGAGGGAAAAACTGTTTTTT
TRBV5-1	NA	TRBJ2-3	TRBD2	CASSSSGTSGVAQYF	TGCGCCAGCAGCTCCTCCGGGACTAGCGGGGTAGCGCAGTATTTT
TRBV27	NA	TRBJ1-1	NA	CASSMEVGTEAFF	TGTGCCAGCAGTATGGAGGTGGGCACTGAAGCTTTCTTT
TRBV5-1	NA	TRBJ1-1	NA	CASSSASTLNTEAFF	TGCGCCAGCAGCTCGGCATCGACACTGAACACTGAAGCTTTCTTT
TRBV7-7	NA	TRBJ2-5	TRBD2	CASSPSGGEAKTQYF	TGTGCCAGCAGTCCAAGCGGGGGCGAGGCGAAGACCCAGTACTTC
TRBV18	few	TRBJ1-6	NA	CASSGQQPNSPLHF	TGTGCCAGCTCAGGACAGCAGCCTAATTCACCCCTCCACTTT
TRBV2	NA	TRBJ1-1	TRBD1	CASRGQGVSTAEAFF	TGTGCCAGCAGGGGACAGGGAGTTAGCACCGCTGAAGCTTTCTTT
TRBV14	NA	TRBJ2-2	NA	CASSPVTGQIGELFF	TGTGCCAGCAGCCCGGTAACAGGGCAAATCGGGGAGCTGTTTTTT
TRBV2	NA	TRBJ2-1	NA	CASSVADNEQFF	TGTGCCAGCAGCGTAGCGGACAATGAGCAGTTCTTC
TRBV19	NA	TRBJ1-1	NA	CASSWSHPGTEAFF	TGTGCCAGTAGTTGGTCCCATCCCGGGACTGAAGCTTTCTTT
TRBV5-1	NA	TRBJ2-1	TRBD1	CASSLGGQGPYNEQFF	TGCGCCAGCAGCTTGGGGGGACAGGGCCCCTACAATGAGCAGTTCTTC
TRBV28	NA	TRBJ1-5	TRBD1	CASSPGTGTFQPQHF	TGTGCCAGCAGCCCCGGGACAGGGACGTTTCAGCCCCAGCATTTT
TRBV11-2	NA	TRBJ2-5	NA	CASSTGLQKETQYF	TGTGCCAGCAGCACGGGACTTCAAAAAGAGACCCAGTACTTC
TRBV6-1	NA	TRBJ2-5	TRBD2	CASSVRTSWGPETQYF	TGTGCCAGCAGTGTTCGGACTAGTTGGGGCCCAGAGACCCAGTACTTC
TRBV28	NA	TRBJ1-2	NA	CASRAGGGGSYGYTF	TGTGCCAGCAGGGCAGGAGGGGGGGGGTCCTATGGCTACACCTTC
TRBV19	NA	TRBJ1-2	NA	CASTPGSANYGYTF	TGTGCCAGTACCCCAGGGTCAGCTAACTATGGCTACACCTTC
TRBV7-2	NA	TRBJ2-5	TRBD2	CASSLGPGGQETQYF	TGTGCCAGCAGCTTAGGTCCGGGGGGGCAAGAGACCCAGTACTTC
TRBV2	NA	TRBJ2-1	TRBD2	CASSVLAGSGEQFF	TGTGCCAGCAGTGTTCTAGCGGGGTCTGGTGAGCAGTTCTTC
TRBV5-1	once	TRBJ2-2	TRBD1	CASTRDRGTGELFF	TGCGCCAGCACCCGGGACAGGGGGACCGGGGAGCTGTTTTTT
TRBV28	NA	TRBJ2-3	TRBD2	CASSFSVSGDTQYF	TGTGCCAGCAGTTTTAGTGTTAGCGGGGATACGCAGTATTTT
TRBV10-3	NA	TRBJ2-5	TRBD1	CAIRTGMGTQYF	TGTGCCATCAGGACAGGGATGGGGACCCAGTACTTC